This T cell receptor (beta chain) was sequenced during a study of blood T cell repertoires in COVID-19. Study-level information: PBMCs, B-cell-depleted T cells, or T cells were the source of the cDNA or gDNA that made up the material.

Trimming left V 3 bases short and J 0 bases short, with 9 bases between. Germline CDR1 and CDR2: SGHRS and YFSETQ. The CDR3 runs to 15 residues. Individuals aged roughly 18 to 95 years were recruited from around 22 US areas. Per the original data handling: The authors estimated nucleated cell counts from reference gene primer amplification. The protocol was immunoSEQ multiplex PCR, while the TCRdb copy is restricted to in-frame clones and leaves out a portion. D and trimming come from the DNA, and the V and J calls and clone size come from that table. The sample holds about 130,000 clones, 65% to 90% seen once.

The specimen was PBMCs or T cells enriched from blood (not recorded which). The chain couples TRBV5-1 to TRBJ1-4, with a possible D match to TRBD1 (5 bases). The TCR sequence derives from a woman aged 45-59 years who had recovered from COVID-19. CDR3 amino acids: CASSSGGATNEKLFF. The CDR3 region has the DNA TGCGCCAGCAGCTCCGGGGGTGCAACTAATGAAAAACTGTTTTTT. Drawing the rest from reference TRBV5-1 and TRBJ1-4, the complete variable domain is KAGVTQTPRYLIKTRGQQVTLSCSPISGHRSVSWYQQTPGQGLQFLFEYFSETQRNKGNFPGRFSGRQFSNSRSEMNVSTLELGDSALYLCASSSGGATNEKLFFGSGTQLSVL.